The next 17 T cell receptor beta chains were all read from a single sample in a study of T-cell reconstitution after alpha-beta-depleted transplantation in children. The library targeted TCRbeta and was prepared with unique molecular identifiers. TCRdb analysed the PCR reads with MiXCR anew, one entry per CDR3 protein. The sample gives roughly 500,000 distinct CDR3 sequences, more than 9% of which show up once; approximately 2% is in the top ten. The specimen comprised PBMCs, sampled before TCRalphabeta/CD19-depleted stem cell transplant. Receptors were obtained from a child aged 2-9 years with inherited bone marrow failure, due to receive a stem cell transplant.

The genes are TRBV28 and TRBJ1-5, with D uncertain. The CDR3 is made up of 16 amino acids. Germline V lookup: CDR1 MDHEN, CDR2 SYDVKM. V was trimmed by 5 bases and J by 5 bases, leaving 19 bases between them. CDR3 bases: TGTGCCAGCAGTCCCAGCCTACCGGGGTTCTATCAGCCCCAGCATTTT. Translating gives CASSPSLPGFYQPQHF.

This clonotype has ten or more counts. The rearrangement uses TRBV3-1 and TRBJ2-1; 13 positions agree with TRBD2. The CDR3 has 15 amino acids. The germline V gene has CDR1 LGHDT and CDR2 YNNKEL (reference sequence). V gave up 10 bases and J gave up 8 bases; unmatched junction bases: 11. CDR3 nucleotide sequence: TGTGCCACCAGGAATGGACTAGCGGGAGATTATGAGCAGTTCTTC. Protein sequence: CATRNGLAGDYEQFF.

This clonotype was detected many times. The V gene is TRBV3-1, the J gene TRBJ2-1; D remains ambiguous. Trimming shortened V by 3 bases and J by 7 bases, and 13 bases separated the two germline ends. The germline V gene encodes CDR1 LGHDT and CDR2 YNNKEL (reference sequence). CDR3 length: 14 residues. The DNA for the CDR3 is TGTGCCAGCAGCCACGTTGGGTCTATTAATGAGCAGTTCTTC. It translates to CASSHVGSINEQFF.

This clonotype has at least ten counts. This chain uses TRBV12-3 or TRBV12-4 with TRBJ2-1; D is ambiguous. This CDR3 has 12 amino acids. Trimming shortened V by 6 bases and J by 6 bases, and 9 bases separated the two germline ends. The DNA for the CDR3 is TGTGCCAGCAGATTTGTCGGCAATGAGCAGTTCTTC. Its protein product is CASRFVGNEQFF.

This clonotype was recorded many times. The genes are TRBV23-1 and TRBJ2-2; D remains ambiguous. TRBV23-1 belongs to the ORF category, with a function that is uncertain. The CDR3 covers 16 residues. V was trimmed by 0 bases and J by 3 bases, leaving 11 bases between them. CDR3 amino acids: CASSQSSIWYTGELFF. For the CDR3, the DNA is TGCGCCAGCAGTCAATCCTCCATTTGGTACACCGGGGAGCTGTTTTTT.

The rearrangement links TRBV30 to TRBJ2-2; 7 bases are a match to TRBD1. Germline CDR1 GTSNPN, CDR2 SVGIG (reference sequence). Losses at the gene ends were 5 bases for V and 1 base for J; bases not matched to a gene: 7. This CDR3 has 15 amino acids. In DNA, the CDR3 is TGTGCCTGGGACGGCGGACAGGTGAACACCGGGGAGCTGTTTTTT. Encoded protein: CAWDGGQVNTGELFF.

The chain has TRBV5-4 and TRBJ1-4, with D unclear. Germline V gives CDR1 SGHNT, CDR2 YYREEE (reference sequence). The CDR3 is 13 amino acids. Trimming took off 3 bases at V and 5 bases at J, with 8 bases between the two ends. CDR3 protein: CASSSRGNEKLFF. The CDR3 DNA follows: TGTGCCAGCAGCTCCCGCGGAAATGAAAAACTGTTTTTT.

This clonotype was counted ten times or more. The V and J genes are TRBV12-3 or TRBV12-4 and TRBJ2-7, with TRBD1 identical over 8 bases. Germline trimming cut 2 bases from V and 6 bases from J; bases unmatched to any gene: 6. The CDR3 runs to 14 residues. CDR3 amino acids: CASSLQGASSEQYF. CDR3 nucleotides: TGTGCCAGCAGTTTACAGGGGGCGTCTTCCGAGCAGTACTTC.

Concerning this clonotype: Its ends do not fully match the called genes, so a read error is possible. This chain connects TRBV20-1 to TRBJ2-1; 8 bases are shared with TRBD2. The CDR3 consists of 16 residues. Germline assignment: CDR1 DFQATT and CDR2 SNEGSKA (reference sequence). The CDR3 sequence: CCATRPSGSSYNEQFF. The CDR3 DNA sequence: TGCTGTGCTACTCGCCCCAGCGGGAGCTCCTACAATGAGCAGTTCTTC.

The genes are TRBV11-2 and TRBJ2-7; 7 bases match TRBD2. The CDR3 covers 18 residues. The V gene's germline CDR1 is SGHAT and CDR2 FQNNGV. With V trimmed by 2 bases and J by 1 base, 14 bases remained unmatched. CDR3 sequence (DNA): TGTGCCAGCAGCTTACCCCAGTCTATGGCTAGCGGATCCTACGAGCAGTACTTC. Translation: CASSLPQSMASGSYEQYF.

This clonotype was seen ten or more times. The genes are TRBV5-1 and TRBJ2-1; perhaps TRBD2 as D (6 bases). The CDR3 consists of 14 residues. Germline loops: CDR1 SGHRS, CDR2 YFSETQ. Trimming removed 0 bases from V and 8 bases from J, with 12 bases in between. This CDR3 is CASSLAGVDHEQFF. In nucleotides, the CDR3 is TGCGCCAGCAGCTTGGCGGGAGTTGACCATGAGCAGTTCTTC.

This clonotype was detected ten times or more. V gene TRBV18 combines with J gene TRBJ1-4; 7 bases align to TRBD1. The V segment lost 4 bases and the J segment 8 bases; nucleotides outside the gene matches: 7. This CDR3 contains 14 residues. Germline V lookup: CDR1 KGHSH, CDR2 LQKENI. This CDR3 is CASSRQGGDEKLFF. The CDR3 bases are TGTGCCAGCTCACGACAGGGAGGTGACGAAAAACTGTTTTTT.

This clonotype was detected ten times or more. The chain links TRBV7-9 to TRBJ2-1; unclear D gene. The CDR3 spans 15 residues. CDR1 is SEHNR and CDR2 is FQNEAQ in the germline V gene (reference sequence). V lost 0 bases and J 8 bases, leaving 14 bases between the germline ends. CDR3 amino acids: CASSLASGAGDEQFF. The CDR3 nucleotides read TGTGCCAGCAGCTTAGCCTCGGGCGCCGGAGATGAGCAGTTCTTC.

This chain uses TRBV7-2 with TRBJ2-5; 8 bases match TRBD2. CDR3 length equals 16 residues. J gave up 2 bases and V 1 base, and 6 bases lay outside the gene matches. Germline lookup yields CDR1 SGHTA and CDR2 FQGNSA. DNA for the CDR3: TGTGCCAGCAGCTTAGGTCCGGGGGGGATTCAAGAGACCCAGTACTTC. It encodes CASSLGPGGIQETQYF.

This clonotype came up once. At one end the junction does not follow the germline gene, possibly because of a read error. CDR3 sequence: CIVVTGGGNIQYF. The CDR3 bases are TGCATCGTTGTGACAGGGGGCGGAAACATTCAGTACTTC. V usage is TRBV29-1 and J usage is TRBJ2-4; 10 bases align to TRBD1. CDR3 length equals 13 residues. Per germline, CDR1 SQVTM and CDR2 ANQGSEA.

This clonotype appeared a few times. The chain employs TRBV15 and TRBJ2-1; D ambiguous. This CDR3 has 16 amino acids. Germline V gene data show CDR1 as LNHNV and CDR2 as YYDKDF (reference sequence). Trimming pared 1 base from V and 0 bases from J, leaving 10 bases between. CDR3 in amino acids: CATSRVGPSSYNEQFF. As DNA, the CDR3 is TGTGCCACCAGCAGAGTAGGCCCGAGCTCCTACAATGAGCAGTTCTTC.

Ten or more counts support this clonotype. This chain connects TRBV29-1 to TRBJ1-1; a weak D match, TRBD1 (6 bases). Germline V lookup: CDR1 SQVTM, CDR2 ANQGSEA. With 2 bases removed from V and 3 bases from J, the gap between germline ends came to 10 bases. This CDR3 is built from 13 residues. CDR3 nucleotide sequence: TGCAGCGTTGAAACAGGGCGGGACACTGAAGCTTTCTTT. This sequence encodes CSVETGRDTEAFF.